These 17 T cell receptor beta chains came from one sample sequenced in a study of T cell repertoires in cytomegalovirus infection. From the reads, TCRdb called clonotypes with MiXCR, one entry per CDR3 protein. The data show some 700,000 distinct CDR3 sequences, 35% seen once. Source material: PBMCs. The receptors were sampled from a human donor in good health (CMV status not recorded). Some clones in this sample may be carry-over from other donors' samples.

This chain joins TRBV20-1 and TRBJ1-5; TRBD1 aligns across 8 bases. The length of the CDR3 is 12 residues. Germline V gene lookup returns CDR1 DFQATT and CDR2 SNEGSKA (reference sequence). Here the CDR3 reads CSGGQGDQPQHF. The CDR3, as DNA: TGCAGCGGTGGACAGGGCGATCAGCCCCAGCATTTT.

The chain couples TRBV2 to TRBJ2-4, with D possibly being TRBD2 (5 bases). CDR1 is SNHLY, CDR2 FYNNEI, per germline. The CDR3 loop spans 17 amino acids. The V gene lost 4 bases and the J gene lost 2 bases, with 18 bases spanning the gap. CDR3 nucleotides: TGTGCCAGCAGTGCGGGGATGAAGGTGGGGACCAAAAACATTCAGTACTTC. Translation: CASSAGMKVGTKNIQYF. Full variable domain (outside the CDR3, taken from reference TRBV2 and TRBJ2-4): EPEVTQTPSHQVTQMGQEVILRCVPISNHLYFYWYRQILGQKVEFLVSFYNNEISEKSEIFDDQFSVERPDGSNFTLKIRSTKLEDSAMYFCASSAGMKVGTKNIQYFGAGTRLSVL.

In its sample, this clonotype was seen a few times. The chain recombines TRBV7-8 with TRBJ1-6; TRBD1 might be the D (6 bases). Trimming left V 5 bases short and J 12 bases short, with 14 bases between. The CDR3 consists of 13 residues. Germline V gene sequence: CDR1 SGHVS, CDR2 FQNEAQ. CDR3 residues: CASSTRQAKPLHF. The CDR3 region has the DNA TGTGCCAGCAGCACAAGACAGGCGAAACCCCTCCACTTT.

To note about this clonotype: The junction shows a germline mismatch at one end, possibly a read error. The J gene is TRBJ2-1, the V gene TRBV7-6, with 13 bases aligning to TRBD2. CDR1 is SGHVS and CDR2 is FNYEAQ in the germline V gene. This CDR3 has 19 residues. Here the CDR3 DNA reads TGTGCCAGGAGCTTAGCAAGTCAGGGACTAGCGGGGAGATACAATGAGCAGTTCTTC. Translation: CARSLASQGLAGRYNEQFF.

This clonotype has ten or more counts. The chain is built from TRBV5-1 and TRBJ2-7, with 7 positions matching TRBD2. Unmatched junction bases numbered 12, after V lost 4 bases and J lost 2 bases. The germline V gene encodes CDR1 SGHRS and CDR2 YFSETQ. This CDR3 contains 16 residues. CDR3 nucleotides: TGCGCCAGCAGCATCCGAGGGGCGGGGGACGCCTACGAGCAGTACTTC. This sequence encodes CASSIRGAGDAYEQYF.

The gene calls are TRBV7-3 and TRBJ2-3, with D perhaps assigned TRBD1 or TRBD2 (6 bases each). There are 15 residues in the CDR3. V lost 4 bases, J lost 7 bases, and 18 bases lay in between. Germline assignment: CDR1 SGHTA and CDR2 FQGTGA. CDR3 sequence (DNA): TGTGCCAGCAGCTGGTACTCCACGGGGGACAATACGCAGTATTTT. Amino acid sequence: CASSWYSTGDNTQYF.

The J gene is TRBJ1-1, the V gene TRBV28, with 8 bases fitting TRBD1. The V segment lost 4 bases and the J segment 2 bases; nucleotides outside the gene matches: 6. Germline V lookup: CDR1 MDHEN, CDR2 SYDVKM. The CDR3 is 15 amino acids. The chain's CDR3 is CASSSTGTGNTEAFF. CDR3 DNA: TGTGCCAGCAGTTCCACCGGGACAGGTAACACTGAAGCTTTCTTT.

This clonotype was seen repeatedly, ten times or more. The CDR3 DNA reads TGTGCCAGCAGTTTGCAGGGGCCCTACGAGCAGTACTTC. This gives the protein CASSLQGPYEQYF. This chain links TRBV28 with TRBJ2-7; D is possibly TRBD1 (6 bases). This CDR3 comprises 13 residues. Germline V gives CDR1 MDHEN, CDR2 SYDVKM. V lost 3 bases to trimming and J lost 2 bases, with 8 bases between them.

The V and J genes are TRBV24-1 and TRBJ2-2, with a tentative D call TRBD2 (5 bases). This CDR3 has 15 residues. Per the germline V gene, CDR1 is KGHDR and CDR2 is SFDVKD. V shed 1 base and J shed 7 bases, with 12 bases lying between them. The CDR3 DNA sequence: TGTGCCACCAGTGATTTACTAGATTTGGGCGGGGAGCTGTTTTTT. This encodes CATSDLLDLGGELFF.

The chain carries TRBV28 and TRBJ1-4, with D maybe TRBD1 (5 bases). V was trimmed by 6 bases and J by 4 bases, leaving 15 bases between them. Germline V gene lookup returns CDR1 MDHEN and CDR2 SYDVKM. The CDR3 totals 15 residues. This CDR3 is CASSPIRRGNEKLFF. CDR3 nucleotide sequence: TGTGCCAGCAGCCCCATCCGTAGGGGTAATGAAAAACTGTTTTTT.

This chain uses TRBV7-2 with TRBJ1-1, with D uncertain. The CDR3 contains 14 residues. The V end lost 6 bases, the J end lost 2 bases, and 13 bases lay between the germline ends. Germline lookup yields CDR1 SGHTA and CDR2 FQGNSA. The CDR3, as DNA: TGTGCCAGCAGATTCTCCGGACCTAACACTGAAGCTTTCTTT. This codes for CASRFSGPNTEAFF.

The chain uses TRBV4-2 and TRBJ2-2, with D uncertain. Trimming took off 4 bases at V and 0 bases at J, with 12 bases between the two ends. The CDR3 covers 16 residues. Germline V gene sequence: CDR1 LGHNA, CDR2 YNFKEQ. The CDR3 sequence is CASSRVQQANTGELFF. The CDR3 nucleotides read TGTGCCAGCAGCCGCGTACAGCAAGCGAACACCGGGGAGCTGTTTTTT.

The gene calls are TRBV19 and TRBJ2-3; D gene unclear. Germline values: CDR1 LNHDA, CDR2 SQIVND (reference sequence). V was pared by 3 bases and J by 2 bases, with 12 bases between. The CDR3 loop spans 15 amino acids. CDR3: CASSMVASVTDTQYF. In DNA form, the CDR3 reads TGTGCCAGTAGTATGGTGGCCAGTGTCACAGATACGCAGTATTTT.

The chain employs TRBV6-2 or TRBV6-3 and TRBJ2-2; 10 positions match TRBD2. Germline V gene sequence: CDR1 MNHEY, CDR2 SVGEGT. This CDR3 contains 15 residues. V gave up 6 bases and J gave up 4 bases; unmatched junction bases: 5. CDR3 nucleotides: TGTGCCAGCAGCCTAGCGGGAGAGGGCACCGGGGAGCTGTTTTTT. This encodes CASSLAGEGTGELFF.

The rearrangement joins TRBV24-1 to TRBJ2-2; 7 nucleotides match TRBD1. J gave up 1 base and V 0 bases, and 1 base lay outside the gene matches. The CDR3 runs to 16 residues. Germline V gives CDR1 KGHDR, CDR2 SFDVKD. CDR3 in DNA: TGTGCCACCAGTGATTTGGCAGGGGGGAACACCGGGGAGCTGTTTTTT. Translation gives CATSDLAGGNTGELFF.

This clonotype was recorded once. The J gene is TRBJ1-2, the V gene TRBV19; D uncertain. Germline V gives CDR1 LNHDA, CDR2 SQIVND (reference sequence). Trimming stripped 4 bases from V and 3 bases from J, with 15 bases between. This CDR3 contains 15 residues. Written as DNA, the CDR3 is TGTGCCAGTAGTACTTACGGAGGGAGACACTATGGCTACACCTTC. Its protein product is CASSTYGGRHYGYTF.

Comment on this clonotype: Here the CDR3 omits its conserved ending phenylalanine or tryptophan, so a read error is the likely source. The chain joins TRBV6-5 to TRBJ1-5; perhaps TRBD1 as D (6 bases). Between the trimmed V and J ends, which lost 7 bases and 3 bases, there was a span of 16 bases. The CDR3 is made up of 15 amino acids. CDR1 and CDR2 from the germline V gene are MNHEY and SVGAGI. CDR3 nucleotide sequence: TGTGCCAGCAACCCGGGAGGGGGGCCCAATCAGCCCCAGCATTTG. Amino acids: CASNPGGGPNQPQHL.